This T cell receptor beta chain was sequenced during a study of cytomegalovirus exposure and HLA in healthy donors (dated 2017 in TCRdb). With regard to the full study: In an earlier analysis of under 750 of the donors, about 270 Gb of sequence data and 120 million or so unique TCR beta sequences from about 190 million T cells were reported. In an earlier analysis of a few hundred of the donors, high-throughput TCR beta sequencing was used to judge whether each TCR beta V gene segment behaved as functional or pseudogenic. To predict cytomegalovirus infection status, the study brought together high-throughput TCR immunosequencing, statistical association of individual TCRs with disease status, and machine learning. The study was designed to test whether signatures of past pathogen exposure could be identified by cataloging public T cell receptors. On average, roughly 250,000 unique TCR beta nucleotide sequences were sequenced per donor among fewer than 500 genotyped donors of the cohort, with 15% to 20% of those sequences being non-productive. Donor age, sex, ethnicity and CMV serostatus were collected together with the repertoire data. A later genetic analysis took genome-wide SNP genotypes for about three fifths of the roughly 670 donors and used that subset as a discovery cohort. All discovery cohort repertoires had been generated using a single sequencing platform. Typing coverage differed by locus: A, B, C, DRB1 and DQB1 were typed in roughly 620-640 donors, DQA1 in approximately 520, DPA1 in 600 to 610, and DPB1 in approximately 450. An early release covering about 600 HLA-typed donors comprised 250 to 350 gigabases of sequencing data and around 86 million unique TCR sequences. Of the roughly 410 genotyped donors, less than 90% were placed in the genetic ancestry cluster associated with self-reported Caucasian donors. Rather than drawing on any new phenotypic data, the later analysis identified candidate immune exposures from TCR beta sequences and the way those sequences occurred across donors. Besides the first cohort of 500 to 700 subjects, a separate validation cohort made up of 120 different subjects was used. In a later analysis, previously published TCR beta repertoires from several hundred donors were re-analyzed and high-resolution HLA genotyping was added so that TCR occurrence patterns could be studied. HLA typing included class I and class II loci at four-digit resolution. Because of strong linkage in the cohort, 4 to 6 DR-DQ haplotypes were treated as single units for association and clustering. The T cell repertoires of under 750 subjects were profiled by immunosequencing and related to cytomegalovirus serostatus. Beyond this particular receptor, the publication reports: In both the original and validation cohorts, the classifier was reported to diagnose cytomegalovirus status with high specificity and sensitivity. The study gave a list of 150 to 200 TCR beta chains associated with cytomegalovirus. Immune exposure information for the cohort was limited to CMV serostatus. A further reported finding was that TCR beta sequences accurately predicted the HLA-A and HLA-B alleles for most subjects in the first cohort. The earlier analysis of approximately 590 of the donors excluded over 15 rarely observed V segments, including chromosome 9 orphons, because counts were too low. Correlated functional status among segregating V segments might reflect linkage disequilibrium, but an unknown experimental factor could not be ruled out. Compared with equally common non-associated chains, HLA-associated TCR beta chains in a later analysis were more clonally expanded and had lower generation probabilities. Some IMGT-functional V segments, including TRBV6-2 and TRBV6-3, could not be distinguished by the 87-base-pair reads and were therefore excluded. In an earlier analysis of roughly 500 of the donors, most TCR beta V segments appeared in productive rearrangements about 87% or about 30% of the time, broadly matching IMGT annotations. Strong co-occurrence of HLA alleles, especially DR and DQ, made assigning TCR associations to individual alleles difficult. Because HLA typing was unavailable for some donors at each locus, only the typed subset was used in association tests. Specific HLA alleles were associated with 18,000 or so TCR beta sequences at a false discovery rate of 0.05 in a later analysis. In a later analysis, TCR association rates were found to vary across HLA loci, with the most associated TCRs seen for DRB1 alleles and the fewest for HLA-C alleles. Across donors, most TCR sequences were observed very rarely, whereas some public TCRs were present in many individuals. Only TCR beta chains were sequenced in this cohort, and the absence of alpha or paired-chain data limited detectable features. Several of the top co-occurrence clusters appeared to be linked to parvovirus B19, influenza, CMV and Epstein-Barr virus, according to a later analysis. In a later analysis, most CMV-associated TCR beta chains were found to appear HLA-restricted, with HLA associations seemingly driven largely by CMV exposure. According to the authors, the approach could potentially be generalized to other disease states and immunological phenotypes. A cluster of highly shared sequence variants was judged likely to represent a technical artifact of the sequencing pipeline. In a later genetic analysis, a missense DCLRE1C variant was associated with V-gene and J-gene trimming of TCR beta chains, and the association was replicated in an independent cohort. A few of the identified cytomegalovirus-associated TCR beta chains were confirmed in vitro to be specific for cytomegalovirus antigens. A later genetic analysis reported fewer N-insertions in productive TCRs among donors in an Asian-associated ancestry cluster than the approximately 700-donor mean. The presence/absence analyses assumed that sequencing depth was roughly uniform across donors, and that assumption may not be true.

As to this clone: The antigen this receptor binds is unknown. No much larger clonotype is one base removed from it; base qualities were not supplied.

The cohort was made up of hundreds of healthy bone marrow donors. Cohort members were all nominally healthy when sampled, although unrecorded immune exposures were likely present. The donor was CMV seropositive and belonged to the group of more than 250 seropositive cohort members. Every donor gave a peripheral blood sample, and the peripheral blood mononuclear cells from that sample were used for TCR beta sequencing. The Qiagen DNeasy Blood Extraction Kit was used to extract genomic DNA from the blood cell samples. V sheds 1 base and J sheds 6 bases, leaving 9 bases between their ends. The germline V gene specifies SGHRS as CDR1 and YFSETQ as CDR2. The CDR3 spans 13 residues, from the cysteine through the phenylalanine. This entry keeps only the CDR3 DNA: 39 bases, framed from base 1. The library was built by means of the immunoSEQ multiplex PCR assay. A mixture of 60 forward primers for TCR Vbeta segments and 13 reverse primers for TCR Jbeta segments was used in the multiplex PCR. The CDR3 region of rearranged TCR beta genes was amplified from genomic DNA by a multiplex PCR assay. On the Illumina HiSeq System, the amplified TCR beta libraries were sequenced as 87-base-pair reads. Per the original workflow: In a later analysis, some 80 million unique TCR beta chains were counted across the approximately 640 repertoires, and roughly 11 million of these chains were shared by at least two donors. Raw reads were error-corrected and collapsed into unique sequences by a nearest-neighbor algorithm in which closely related sequences were merged to remove PCR and sequencing errors. Alignment of CDR3 sequences to IMGT reference sequences was used to assign V, D and J gene segments. For a sequence to be retained, a match of at least six nucleotides to both a V gene segment and a J gene segment was required. A rearrangement counted as productive if the CDR3 had no stop codons and remained in frame with V and J, and every other rearrangement counted as non-productive. Following IMGT convention, CDR3 was defined as the stretch from the second conserved V-encoded cysteine up to the conserved J-encoded phenylalanine. The earlier analysis of fewer than 700 of the donors excluded sequences that lacked an unambiguous match to a single V gene segment. An earlier analysis of fewer than 750 of the donors called V segments functional above 56.7% productive rearrangements and segregating when the between-donor standard deviation exceeded 5%. A statistical classification framework was built to diagnose cytomegalovirus status from the catalog of TCR beta chain sequences. In a later analysis, TCR nucleotide sequences were compared against IMGT/GENE-DB human TR gene sequences so that V and J genes could be assigned. A later analysis assigned CDR3 sequences and most-parsimonious VDJ recombination scenarios with the TCRdist pipeline. In a later analysis, each TCR beta chain was defined by its CDR3 amino acid sequence together with its V-gene family, and reads lacking a unique V-gene family were excluded. A later analysis removed several hundred highly shared, low-generation-probability nucleotide sequences to deal with suspected cross-contamination and a sequencing artifact. A later analysis calculated a clonal expansion index for each public chain from normalized within-repertoire ranks of inferred template counts. In a later analysis, generation probabilities were computed using a VDJ recombination model fitted to out-of-frame rearrangements, and the results were checked against IGoR. In a later analysis, TCR-TCR, TCR-HLA and TCR-CMV co-occurrence was scored with hypergeometric tests, and a repertoire-size bias correction was applied to TCR pairs. In a later analysis, false discovery rates were estimated by permuting HLA or CMV assignments 20 times. In a later analysis, co-occurring TCRs were grouped using DBSCAN, with TCRdist sequence similarity added in when clustering inside HLA-allele-positive subsets. For co-occurrence clustering, repertoires with fewer than 30,000 or more than 120,000 public chains were excluded, along with four or five repertoires with anomalous nucleotide sharing. Sourced from immuneACCESS, this table was stored by TCRdb with only in-frame sequences that have V and J called. A share of the clones is absent; for the studies checked, an unresolved V gene accounts for under half, and the remainder has no known explanation. D and trimming were read from the DNA, whereas the V and J calls and clone size are those reported in that table. Present in this sample are more than 150,000 clones, over 70% of which were seen just once. The ten top clones hold approximately 2% of the sample.

This chain is built from TRBV5-1 and TRBJ2-3; TRBD1 is a possible D gene, resting on 5 matching bases. The sample consisted of PBMCs. This clonotype was sampled from a young woman in good health and CMV-seropositive. The CDR3 protein: CASSLSGSDTQYF. The DNA sequence is given as TGCGCCAGCAGCTTGTCAGGGTCTGATACGCAGTATTTT.